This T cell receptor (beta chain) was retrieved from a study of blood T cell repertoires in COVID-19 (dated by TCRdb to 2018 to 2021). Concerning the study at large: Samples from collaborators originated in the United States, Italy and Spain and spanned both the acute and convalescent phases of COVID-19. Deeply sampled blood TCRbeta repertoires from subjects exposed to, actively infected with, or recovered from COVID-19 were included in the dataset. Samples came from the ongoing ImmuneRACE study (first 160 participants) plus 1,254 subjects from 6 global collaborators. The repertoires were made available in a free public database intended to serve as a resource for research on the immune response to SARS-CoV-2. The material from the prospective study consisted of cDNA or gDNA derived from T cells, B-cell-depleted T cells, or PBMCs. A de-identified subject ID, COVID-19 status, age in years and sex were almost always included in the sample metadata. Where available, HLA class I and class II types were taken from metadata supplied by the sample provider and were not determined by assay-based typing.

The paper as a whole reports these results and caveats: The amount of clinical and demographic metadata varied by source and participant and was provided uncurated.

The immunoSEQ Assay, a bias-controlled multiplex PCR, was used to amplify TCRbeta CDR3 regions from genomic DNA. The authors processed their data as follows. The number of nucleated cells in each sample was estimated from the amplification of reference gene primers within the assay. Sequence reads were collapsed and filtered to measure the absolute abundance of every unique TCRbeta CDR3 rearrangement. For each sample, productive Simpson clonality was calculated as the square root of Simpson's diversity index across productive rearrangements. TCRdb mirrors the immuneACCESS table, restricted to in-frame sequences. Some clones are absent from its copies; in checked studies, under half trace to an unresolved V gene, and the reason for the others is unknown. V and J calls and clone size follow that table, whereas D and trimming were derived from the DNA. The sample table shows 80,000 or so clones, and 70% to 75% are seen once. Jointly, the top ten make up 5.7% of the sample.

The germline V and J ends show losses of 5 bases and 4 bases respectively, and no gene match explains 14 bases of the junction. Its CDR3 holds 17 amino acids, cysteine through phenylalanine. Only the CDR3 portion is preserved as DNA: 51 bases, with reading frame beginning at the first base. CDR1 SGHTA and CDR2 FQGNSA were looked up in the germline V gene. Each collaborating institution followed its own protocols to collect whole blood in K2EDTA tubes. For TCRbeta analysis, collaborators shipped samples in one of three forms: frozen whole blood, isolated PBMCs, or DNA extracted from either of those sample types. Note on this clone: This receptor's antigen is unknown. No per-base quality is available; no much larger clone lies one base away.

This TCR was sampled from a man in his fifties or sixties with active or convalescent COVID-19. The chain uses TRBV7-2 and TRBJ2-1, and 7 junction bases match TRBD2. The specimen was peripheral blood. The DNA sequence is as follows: TGTGCCAGCAGCCCCGGTCGGGGAGCGGGGAAATACAATGAGCAGTTCTTC. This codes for CASSPGRGAGKYNEQFF.